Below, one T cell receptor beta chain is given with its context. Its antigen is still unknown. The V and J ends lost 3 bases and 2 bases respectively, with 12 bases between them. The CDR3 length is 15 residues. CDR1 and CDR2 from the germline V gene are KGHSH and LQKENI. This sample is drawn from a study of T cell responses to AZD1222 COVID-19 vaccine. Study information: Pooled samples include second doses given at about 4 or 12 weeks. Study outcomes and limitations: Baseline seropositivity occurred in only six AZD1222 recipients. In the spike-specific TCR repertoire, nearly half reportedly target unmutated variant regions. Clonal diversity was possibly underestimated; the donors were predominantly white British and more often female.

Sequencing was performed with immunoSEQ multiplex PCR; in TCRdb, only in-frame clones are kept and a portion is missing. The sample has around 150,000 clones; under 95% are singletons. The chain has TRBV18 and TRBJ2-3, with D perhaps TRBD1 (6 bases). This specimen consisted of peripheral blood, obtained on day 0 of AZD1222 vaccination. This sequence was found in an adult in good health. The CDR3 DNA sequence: TGTGCCAGCTCACCCGGGACACTTGACACAGATACGCAGTATTTT. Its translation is CASSPGTLDTDTQYF. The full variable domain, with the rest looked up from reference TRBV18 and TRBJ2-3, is NAGVMQNPRHLVRRRGQEARLRCSPMKGHSHVYWYRQLPEEGLKFMVYLQKENIIDESGMPKERFSAEFPKEGPSILRIQQVVRGDSAAYFCASSPGTLDTDTQYFGPGTRLTVL.